What follows are 14 T cell receptor beta chains derived from one specimen sequenced in a study of beta chain features in type 1 diabetes. Reverse transcribing all isolated RNA meant expressed TCRB transcripts were sequenced. Profiling relied on immunoSEQ multiplex PCR, and the TCRdb table lists in-frame clones only, not all of them. The data contain about 290,000 clones, 7% to 9% of them seen just once; the ten biggest clones take up 0.9% to 1.2%. Sequencing was carried out using central memory CD4+ T cells from blood. The receptors stem from a woman in her late teens or twenties in good health.

The rearrangement links TRBV4-2 to TRBJ2-1; D may be TRBD2 (6 bases). V lost 0 bases and J 9 bases, leaving 6 bases between the germline ends. This CDR3 region has 12 residues. Per germline, CDR1 LGHNA and CDR2 YNFKEQ. The CDR3 here is CASSQEGGEQFF. The CDR3 bases are TGTGCCAGCAGCCAAGAGGGGGGTGAGCAGTTCTTC.

As for this clone: The same CDR3 also results from other DNA sequences found in this sample. This chain links TRBV15 with TRBJ2-1, with a tentative D call TRBD2 (5 bases). In germline, CDR1 is LNHNV, CDR2 YYDKDF (reference sequence). The CDR3 covers 17 residues. The V gene lost 1 base and the J gene lost 6 bases, with 19 bases spanning the gap. The CDR3 nucleotides are TGTGCCACCAGCAGAGCGCTTACGAGGGTTGGAACCAATGAGCAGTTCTTC. It yields the protein CATSRALTRVGTNEQFF.

This clone was detected only a few times. CDR3 amino acids: CASSNRDRGQTQYF. The CDR3 DNA reads as TGTGCCAGCAGCAACCGGGACAGGGGACAGACCCAGTACTTC. The V and J genes are TRBV21-1 and TRBJ2-5; no DNA check was done on the table's D call, TRBD1. TRBV21-1 is an annotated pseudogene. The CDR3 has 14 residues.

This chain links TRBV5-6 with TRBJ2-2; D may be TRBD1 or TRBD2 (5 bases each). Trimming removed 5 bases at V and 4 bases at J, with 15 bases between. The CDR3 is 15 residues long. Germline loops: CDR1 SGHDT, CDR2 YYEEEE. The CDR3 region has the DNA TGTGCCAGCAGGTTTACCGGGACGGGCACCGGGGAGCTGTTTTTT. Amino acid sequence: CASRFTGTGTGELFF.

With regard to this clone: Compared with germline, one end of the junction differs, possibly owing to a read error. The V and J genes are TRBV7-7 and TRBJ2-7, with 8 bases matching TRBD1. Germline V lookup: CDR1 SSHAT, CDR2 FNYEAQ (reference sequence). The CDR3 has 14 residues. CDR3 protein: CASSPQTQGGEQYF. CDR3 DNA sequence: TGTGCTAGCAGCCCCCAGACACAGGGGGGCGAGCAGTACTTC.

In this sample, this clone turned up a few times. The gene calls are TRBV29-1 and TRBJ1-2; D perhaps matches TRBD1 (6 bases). V lost 7 bases, J lost 2 bases, and 11 bases lay in between. The CDR3 has 12 residues. Germline-derived CDR1 and CDR2 are SQVTM and ANQGSEA. CDR3 region: CSAGGANYGYTF. The CDR3 coding sequence is TGCAGCGCGGGGGGCGCGAACTATGGCTACACCTTC. Drawing the rest from reference TRBV29-1 and TRBJ1-2, the complete variable domain is SAVISQKPSRDICQRGTSLTIQCQVDSQVTMMFWYRQQPGQSLTLIATANQGSEATYESGFVIDKFPISRPNLTFSTLTVSNMSPEDSSIYLCSAGGANYGYTFGSGTRLTVV.

V is TRBV18 and J is TRBJ2-1, with 16 bases lining up with TRBD2. Germline assignment: CDR1 KGHSH and CDR2 LQKENI. The CDR3 contains 18 residues. J was trimmed by 0 bases and V by 3 bases; bases with no gene match: 2. This CDR3 is CASSPGLAGGSSYNEQFF. The CDR3 DNA reads as TGTGCCAGCTCACCGGGACTAGCGGGAGGGAGCTCCTACAATGAGCAGTTCTTC.

This clone was detected a few times. This rearrangement joins TRBV9 to TRBJ1-2; D call uncertain. The CDR3 consists of 15 residues. V lost 4 bases and J lost 1, with 14 bases in between. Germline values: CDR1 SGDLS, CDR2 YYNGEE. CDR3 protein: CASSLRGSHNYGYTF. The CDR3 DNA reads TGTGCCAGCAGCCTCCGAGGCAGCCATAACTATGGCTACACCTTC.

The sample holds a few counts of this clone. The V gene is TRBV7-2, the J gene TRBJ1-5; D is perhaps TRBD1 (6 bases). Trimming shortened V by 4 bases and J by 5 bases, and 12 bases separated the two germline ends. The CDR3 covers 14 residues. Germline CDR1 is SGHTA and CDR2 is FQGNSA. Here the CDR3 reads CASSSDSDYQPQHF. The CDR3 DNA is TGTGCCAGCAGCTCGGACAGTGATTATCAGCCCCAGCATTTT.

This clone was observed a few times. The chain carries TRBV5-1 and TRBJ1-4; possibly TRBD1 for D (6 bases). V dropped 6 bases and J dropped 5 bases, with 17 bases sitting between them. Germline V gene sequence: CDR1 SGHRS, CDR2 YFSETQ. The CDR3 consists of 15 residues. The CDR3 reads CASTPQGTGNEKLFF. CDR3 DNA sequence: TGCGCCAGCACGCCGCAGGGGACCGGGAATGAAAAACTGTTTTTT. Complete variable domain (other parts from reference TRBV5-1 and TRBJ1-4): KAGVTQTPRYLIKTRGQQVTLSCSPISGHRSVSWYQQTPGQGLQFLFEYFSETQRNKGNFPGRFSGRQFSNSRSEMNVSTLELGDSALYLCASTPQGTGNEKLFFGSGTQLSVL.

The table lists this clone with many counts. The chain joins TRBV14 to TRBJ2-7, with a possible D match to TRBD2 (6 bases). This CDR3 is 14 amino acids long. The V gene lost 1 base and the J gene lost 4 bases, with 11 bases spanning the gap. The germline V gene encodes CDR1 SGHDN and CDR2 FVKESK. The CDR3 nucleotides are TGTGCCAGCAGCCAAGGACTAGGACCGTACGAGCAGTACTTC. Its translation: CASSQGLGPYEQYF.

Sample share makes this clone medium-sized (0.01 to 0.1%). This chain uses TRBV2 with TRBJ2-3; 8 bases are shared with TRBD1. Trimming at V came to 6 bases and at J to 6 bases, leaving 5 bases not matched to a gene. The CDR3 has 13 residues. Looked up from germline, CDR1 is SNHLY and CDR2 is FYNNEI. The CDR3, as DNA: TGTGCCAGCAGCCCCGACAGGGGTGATACGCAGTATTTT. It specifies CASSPDRGDTQYF.

The V gene is TRBV7-9, the J gene TRBJ2-7; D not certain. This CDR3 region has 14 residues. V was shortened by 0 bases and J by 2 bases, with 8 bases between the two germline ends. Germline CDR1 is SEHNR and CDR2 is FQNEAQ (reference sequence). The CDR3 sequence is CASSLAGQAYEQYF. DNA for the CDR3: TGTGCCAGCAGCTTAGCAGGGCAGGCCTACGAGCAGTACTTC.

There are a few counts of this clone. The rearrangement links TRBV7-2 to TRBJ2-1; D call uncertain. V dropped 1 base and J dropped 5 bases, with 9 bases sitting between them. This CDR3 spans 14 amino acids. CDR1 is SGHTA, CDR2 FQGNSA, per germline. The CDR3 DNA reads TGTGCCAGCAGCTTAGTGGGGTACAACAATGAGCAGTTCTTC. It codes for CASSLVGYNNEQFF.